These 10 T cell receptor beta chains came from one sample sequenced in a study of T cells in Graves' hyperthyroidism and ophthalmopathy. Amplification yielded TCR beta CDR3 regions, with RNA transcripts as the source. The HTBI primer set served for first-round RT-PCR of the TCR CDR3. TCRdb re-analysed the multiplex PCR reads in MiXCR, keeping a single row per CDR3 protein. The sample lists around 620,000 distinct CDR3 sequences, 12% to 15% occurring once. Sequencing was carried out using blood. The receptor source for this set is a woman between 18 and 30 years old with Graves' ophthalmopathy.

Ten or more counts support this clonotype. The V and J genes are TRBV20-1 and TRBJ2-7; D is perhaps TRBD1 (6 bases). Trimming pared 5 bases from V and 0 bases from J, leaving 11 bases between. CDR3 length: 13 residues. Germline loops: CDR1 DFQATT, CDR2 SNEGSKA (reference sequence). The CDR3 region has the DNA TGCAGTGCTTTACAGGGTTCCTCCTACGAGCAGTACTTC. Protein: CSALQGSSYEQYF.

The genes are TRBV7-9 and TRBJ2-3; the D is unclear. Germline V gene sequence: CDR1 SEHNR, CDR2 FQNEAQ (reference sequence). V lost 6 bases to trimming and J lost 0 bases, with 10 bases between them. The CDR3 is 14 amino acids. The CDR3 region has the DNA TGTGCCAGCAGAATAGGTTCTAGCACAGATACGCAGTATTTT. It is translated as CASRIGSSTDTQYF.

There are a few counts of this clonotype. Germline and junction disagree at one end, which may indicate a read error. The rearrangement uses TRBV4-2 and TRBJ2-3, with a possible D match to TRBD1 (5 bases). Germline V gene lookup returns CDR1 LGHNA and CDR2 YNFKEQ. The CDR3 extends over 17 amino acids. CDR3 amino acids: CAGSQGAGPSSTDTQYF. The CDR3 nucleotides read TGTGCCGGCAGCCAAGGGGCCGGGCCCTCCAGCACAGATACGCAGTATTTT.

In its sample, this clonotype was seen a few times. The V and J genes are TRBV29-1 and TRBJ2-7; tentatively, D is TRBD1 (6 bases). V was trimmed by 0 bases and J by 1 base, leaving 13 bases between them. The CDR3 is 15 amino acids. Per germline, CDR1 SQVTM and CDR2 ANQGSEA. Written as DNA, the CDR3 is TGCAGCGTTGAAGAAAGCAACAGGGCATCCTACGAGCAGTACTTC. Protein sequence: CSVEESNRASYEQYF.

This clonotype showed up just a few times. The chain employs TRBV11-3 and TRBJ1-1; 10 nucleotides match TRBD1. CDR3 length: 16 residues. In germline, CDR1 is SGHNT, CDR2 YENEEA. With V trimmed by 2 bases and J by 4 bases, 7 bases remained unmatched. CDR3 sequence (DNA): TGTGCCAGCAGCTTAAAAGACAGGGGGCTCAGCACTGAAGCTTTCTTT. As protein: CASSLKDRGLSTEAFF.

Many counts were recorded for this clonotype. The chain combines TRBV7-2 with TRBJ2-7; 8 bases are shared with TRBD2. Germline values: CDR1 SGHTA, CDR2 FQGNSA. CDR3 size: 14 residues. V was pared by 4 bases and J by 7 bases, with 9 bases of the junction left unmatched. The chain's CDR3 is CASSSQAGVEEQYF. CDR3 in DNA: TGTGCCAGCAGCTCCCAAGCGGGAGTAGAAGAGCAGTACTTC.

The table lists this clonotype with a few counts. The V gene is TRBV7-8, the J gene TRBJ1-3; no clear D. Between the trimmed V and J ends, which lost 5 bases and 2 bases, there was a span of 10 bases. The CDR3 is 14 amino acids. Germline V lookup: CDR1 SGHVS, CDR2 FQNEAQ. DNA for the CDR3: TGTGCCAGCAGCCCAAGAAGGACTGGAAACACCATATATTTT. Amino acid sequence: CASSPRRTGNTIYF. Based on the CDR3 plus reference TRBV7-8 and TRBJ1-3, the full variable domain is GAGVSQSPRYKVAKRGQDVALRCDPISGHVSLFWYQQALGQGPEFLTYFQNEAQLDKSGLPSDRFFAERPEGSVSTLKIQRTQQEDSAVYLCASSPRRTGNTIYFGEGSWLTVV.

This clonotype was recorded many times. The rearrangement joins TRBV28 to TRBJ1-1; no firm D call. The CDR3 has 13 residues. Trimming took 0 bases from V and 1 from J, leaving 3 bases between them. The germline CDR1 and CDR2 sequences are MDHEN and SYDVKM. The chain's CDR3 is CASSLWQNTEAFF. CDR3 nucleotides: TGTGCCAGCAGTTTATGGCAGAACACTGAAGCTTTCTTT.

V and J are TRBV4-2 and TRBJ2-2; 10 bases agree with TRBD1. With 1 base clipped from V and 3 bases from J, the junction kept 5 bases outside the gene matches. The CDR3 runs to 17 residues. Germline loops: CDR1 LGHNA, CDR2 YNFKEQ. The CDR3 reads CASSQVDRGLDTGELFF. The CDR3 nucleotides read TGTGCCAGCAGCCAAGTTGACAGGGGGCTTGACACCGGGGAGCTGTTTTTT.

V and J are TRBV19 and TRBJ2-3, with D uncertain. This CDR3 has 15 amino acids. V lost 3 bases, J lost 2 bases, and 12 bases lay in between. Germline V gene sequence: CDR1 LNHDA, CDR2 SQIVND (reference sequence). For the CDR3, the DNA is TGTGCCAGTAGTATCGGGTACAGTTACACAGATACGCAGTATTTT. Translated: CASSIGYSYTDTQYF.